This T cell receptor (beta chain) was captured by sequencing in a study of T cells in Graves' hyperthyroidism and ophthalmopathy. Hyperthyroidism patients were newly diagnosed, had disease duration under 2 months, and were aged 18 to 65 years. The study left out patients who had uncontrolled infection, other autoimmune disease, pregnancy or lactation. For the diagnoses, clinical symptoms, serum thyroxine and TRAb, thyroid ultrasound and orbital computed tomography were used. Per germline, CDR1 SGHRS and CDR2 YFSETQ. J lost 2 bases, V lost 4 bases, and 14 bases had no gene match. The CDR3 consists of 19 residues. It was RNA transcripts that yielded the amplified TCR beta CDR3 regions. In the first-round RT-PCR of the TCR CDR3, the HTBI primer set was used. TCRdb analysed the multiplex PCR reads with MiXCR anew, one entry per CDR3 protein. This table has 650,000 to 700,000 distinct CDR3 sequences, roughly 17% appearing once.

Material for sequencing was blood. This clonotype was obtained from a man aged 50 to 59 with Graves' hyperthyroidism. V gene TRBV5-1 combines with J gene TRBJ2-1; 11 bases map to TRBD2. Here the CDR3 reads CASSLRLAGRVIAYNEQFF. CDR3 sequence (DNA): TGCGCCAGCAGCCTCCGACTAGCGGGACGGGTTATCGCCTACAATGAGCAGTTCTTC.